This is a list of T cell receptor beta chains from one sample in a study of blood T cell repertoires in COVID-19. Sequencing used immunoSEQ multiplex PCR; TCRdb keeps in-frame clones, though not all of them. The sample consists of under 200,000 clones, approximately 88% of them appearing once. Specimen: PBMCs or T cells enriched from blood (not recorded which). The receptors were gathered from a woman between 55 and 75 years old who had recovered from COVID-19. Both conserved end residues are trimmed from each CDR3.

>TRBV5-6|TRBJ1-2
ASSEAGTGGAVSGYT
>TRBV11-2|TRBJ2-1
ASSPPSSPQF
>TRBV7-3|TRBJ2-5
ASSLNGKVKETQY
>TRBV19|TRBJ1-2
ASSISLTGGYGYT
>TRBV28|TRBJ1-5
ASSVAGAFNQPQH
>TRBV12-3/TRBV12-4|TRBJ1-1
ASAYSDTLRAF
>TRBV4-1|TRBJ2-5
ASSQTTIQGRETQY
>TRBV4-1|TRBJ1-4
ASRTGFGTNEKLF
>TRBV6-2/TRBV6-3|TRBJ1-3
ASSAGSGGNTIY
>TRBV10-3|TRBJ1-2
AISESPSGVTYGYT
>TRBV9|TRBJ2-7
ASSVGQGASEQY
>TRBV5-1|TRBJ1-5
ASSLSGSQPQH
>TRBV5-1|TRBJ2-5
ASNFGGYQETQY
>TRBV11-1|TRBJ1-1
ASSFVQNTEAF
>TRBV29-1|TRBJ1-1
SGGGLMNTEAF
>TRBV3-1/TRBV3-2|TRBJ2-7
ASGNQGVEQY
>TRBV6-1|TRBJ2-5
ASSDLTLQETQY
>TRBV30|TRBJ1-6
AWNRQAESPLH
>TRBV11-3|TRBJ2-7
ASSLQGQRYEQY
>TRBV13|TRBJ2-3
ASSPPGQTFSTQY
>TRBV2|TRBJ1-2
ATRGETANYGYT
>TRBV19|TRBJ1-4
ASSIAGVANEKLF
>TRBV12-3/TRBV12-4|TRBJ2-5
ASSKQGGETQY
>TRBV7-8|TRBJ1-2
ASSLPGILGYT
>TRBV6-5|TRBJ2-1
ASSPGQGPYNEQF
>TRBV7-9|TRBJ1-4
ASSFSLTNEKLF
>TRBV20-1|TRBJ1-6
SAKDSPSLH
>TRBV12-3/TRBV12-4|TRBJ1-5
ASSLSLVQPQH
>TRBV9|TRBJ2-6
ASSVSLGSGANVLT
>TRBV18|TRBJ2-3
ASSPSGGWTDTQY
>TRBV3-1/TRBV3-2|TRBJ1-1
ASSQAKSGGTEAF
>TRBV7-2|TRBJ2-7
ASSFSGGAYEQY
>TRBV5-1|TRBJ2-5
ASSLGVGETQY
>TRBV5-1|TRBJ1-2
ASSLPSTGASYT
>TRBV14|TRBJ2-3
ASSLGEGPHTDTQY
>TRBV9|TRBJ2-1
ASSVVGGIYNEQF
>TRBV5-1|TRBJ2-1
ASSFYIDNEQF
>TRBV5-6|TRBJ1-5
ASSLGGSIGQPQH
>TRBV6-1|TRBJ1-2
ASSEVLGLTNYGYT
>TRBV4-1|TRBJ2-5
ASSQTSSGPQETQY
>TRBV29-1|TRBJ1-1
SVGGRGAGSNTEAF
>TRBV6-2/TRBV6-3|TRBJ1-1
ASSYSWQGNTEAF
>TRBV20-1|TRBJ2-1
SASKGLAENEQF
>TRBV4-1|TRBJ1-1
ASSRSGQGVTEAF
>TRBV10-2|TRBJ2-1
AVRSESSYNEQF
>TRBV2|TRBJ1-1
ASSASGVSNTEAF
>TRBV11-1|TRBJ1-5
ASSFRTSNSNQPQH
>TRBV28|TRBJ1-1
ASSRGGLRV
>TRBV19|TRBJ2-7
ASSISLAGRHSYEQY
>TRBV7-2|TRBJ2-1
ASSSAASSYNEQF
>TRBV10-1|TRBJ1-1
ASSELGQLNTEAF
>TRBV19|TRBJ1-3
ASATGRALSGNTIY
>TRBV2|TRBJ2-2
AIGTRSTGELF
>TRBV28|TRBJ2-7
ASTPTLVLAGPLFGYEQY
>TRBV28|TRBJ2-7
ASSSAASGSSEQY
>TRBV19|TRBJ2-7
ASSRVADSYEQY
>TRBV12-3/TRBV12-4|TRBJ2-1
ASSRRALNEQF